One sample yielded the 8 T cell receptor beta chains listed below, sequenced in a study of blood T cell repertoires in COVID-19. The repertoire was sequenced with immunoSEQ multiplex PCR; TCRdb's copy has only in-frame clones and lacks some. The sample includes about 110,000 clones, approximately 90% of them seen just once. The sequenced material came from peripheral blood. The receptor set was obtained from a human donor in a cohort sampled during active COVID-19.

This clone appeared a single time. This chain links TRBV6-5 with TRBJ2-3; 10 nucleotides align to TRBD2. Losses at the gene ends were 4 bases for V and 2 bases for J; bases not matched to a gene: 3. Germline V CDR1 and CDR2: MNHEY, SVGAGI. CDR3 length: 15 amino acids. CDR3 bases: TGTGCCAGCAGTTTAGCGGGGGGCTTCACAGATACGCAGTATTTT. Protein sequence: CASSLAGGFTDTQYF.

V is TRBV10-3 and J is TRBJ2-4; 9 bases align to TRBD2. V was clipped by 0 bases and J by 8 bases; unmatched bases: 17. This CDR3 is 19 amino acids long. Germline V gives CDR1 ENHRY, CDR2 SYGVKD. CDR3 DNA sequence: TGTGCCATCAGTGAGTCCTTCGGCGGGAGGGCCAATCGGATCGACATTCAGTACTTC. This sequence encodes CAISESFGGRANRIDIQYF.

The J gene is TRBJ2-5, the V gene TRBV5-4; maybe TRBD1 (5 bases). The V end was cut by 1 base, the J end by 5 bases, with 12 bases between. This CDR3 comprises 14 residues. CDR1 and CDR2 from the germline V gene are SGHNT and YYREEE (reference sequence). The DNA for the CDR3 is TGTGCCAGCAGCTTGCAGGGCGGCAAGGAGACCCAGTACTTC. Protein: CASSLQGGKETQYF.

The CDR3 coding sequence is TGTGCCAGCAGTTTGGGGGACAGAGCCTACGAGCAGTACTTC. Protein product: CASSLGDRAYEQYF. The chain is built from TRBV6-5 and TRBJ2-7, with 7 bases identical to TRBD1. Germline CDR1 is MNHEY and CDR2 is SVGAGI. Trimming cost V 4 bases and J 2 bases; bases outside gene matches: 5. The CDR3 has 14 amino acids.

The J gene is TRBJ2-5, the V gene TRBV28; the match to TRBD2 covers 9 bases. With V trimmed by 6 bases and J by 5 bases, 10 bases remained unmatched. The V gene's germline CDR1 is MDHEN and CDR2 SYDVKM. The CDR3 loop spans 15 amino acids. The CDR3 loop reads CASRGRGGRQETQYF. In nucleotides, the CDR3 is TGTGCCAGCAGGGGGCGGGGGGGGCGGCAGGAGACCCAGTACTTC.

In nucleotides, the CDR3 is TGTGCCAGCAGCCAAGGAGGTTTTAAAGAGACCCAGTACTTC. It codes for CASSQGGFKETQYF. The chain couples TRBV14 to TRBJ2-5; D is uncertain. Germline V gene lookup returns CDR1 SGHDN and CDR2 FVKESK. The CDR3 consists of 14 residues. Trimming took 1 base from V and 3 from J, leaving 9 bases between them. Complete variable domain (other parts from reference TRBV14 and TRBJ2-5): EAGVTQFPSHSVIEKGQTVTLRCDPISGHDNLYWYRRVMGKEIKFLLHFVKESKQDESGMPNNRFLAERTGGTYSTLKVQPAELEDSGVYFCASSQGGFKETQYFGPGTRLLVL.

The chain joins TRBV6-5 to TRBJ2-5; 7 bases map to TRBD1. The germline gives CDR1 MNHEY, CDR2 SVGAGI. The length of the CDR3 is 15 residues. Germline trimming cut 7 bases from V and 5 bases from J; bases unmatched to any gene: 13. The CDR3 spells CASNPQGSGKETQYF. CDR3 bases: TGTGCCAGCAACCCACAGGGGTCGGGCAAGGAGACCCAGTACTTC.

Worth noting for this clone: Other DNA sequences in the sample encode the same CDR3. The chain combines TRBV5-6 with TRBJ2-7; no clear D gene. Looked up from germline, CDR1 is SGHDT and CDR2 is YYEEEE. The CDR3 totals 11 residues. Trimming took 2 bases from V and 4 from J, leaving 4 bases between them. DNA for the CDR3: TGTGCCAGCAGCTTCTCTTACGAGCAGTACTTC. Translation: CASSFSYEQYF. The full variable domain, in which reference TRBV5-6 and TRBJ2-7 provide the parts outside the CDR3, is DAGVTQSPTHLIKTRGQQVTLRCSPKSGHDTVSWYQQALGQGPQFIFQYYEEEERQRGNFPDRFSGHQFPNYSSELNVNALLLGDSALYLCASSFSYEQYFGPGTRLTVT.